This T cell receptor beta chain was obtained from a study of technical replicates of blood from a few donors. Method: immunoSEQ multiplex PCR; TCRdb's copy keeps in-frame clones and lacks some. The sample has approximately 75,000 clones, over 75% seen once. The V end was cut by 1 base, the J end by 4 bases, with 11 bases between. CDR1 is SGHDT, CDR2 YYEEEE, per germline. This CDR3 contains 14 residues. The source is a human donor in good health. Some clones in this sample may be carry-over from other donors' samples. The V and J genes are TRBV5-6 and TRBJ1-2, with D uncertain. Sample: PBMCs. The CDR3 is CASSLMVAGYGYTF. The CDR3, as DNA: TGTGCCAGCAGCTTGATGGTAGCTGGCTATGGCTACACCTTC.